This record looks at one T cell receptor (beta chain) sequence and its context. There are many counts of this clone. Its antigen remains undetermined. Base qualities are not recorded, but no much larger clone differs from it by a single base. The donors were healthy, HIV-negative adults who had no recently reported acute infections or vaccinations. Only Caucasian adults living in Nashville, Tennessee, USA were represented among the donors. For unsorted samples, about 90 million PBMCs were counted and genomic DNA was extracted with the QIAamp DNA Blood Mini kit. Blood was obtained by leukapheresis, after which PBMCs were separated by Ficoll-Histopaque density gradient centrifugation and cryopreserved in liquid nitrogen vapor phase. The entry originates in a study of shared clonotypes between healthy human individuals (dated by TCRdb to about 2020). As for the study more broadly: A few men and a couple of women, aged 18 to 49 years, made up the cohort. The study deeply sequenced blood TCR repertoires of about 5 healthy adults to estimate repertoire size and the extent of clonotype sharing between individuals. Libraries were prepared and TCR repertoires were sequenced by different laboratories using diverse techniques, in order to increase sequencing depth and limit assay-specific biases. Each donor's leukapheresis produced roughly between roughly 0.85 and 9 billion PBMCs.

From its cysteine to its phenylalanine, the CDR3 spans 15 amino acids. This entry keeps only the CDR3 DNA: 45 bases, framed from base 1. Via the germline V gene (reference sequence), CDR1 is SGHNT and CDR2 YYREEE. V is trimmed back by 4 bases and J by 0 bases, and the junction contains 5 bases that no gene match accounts for. Using the deep immunoSEQ assay, multiplex PCR amplified TCR CDR3 regions from genomic DNA. Extracted genomic DNA from each cell subset was spread evenly across all wells of several immunoSEQ 96-well plates, with each plate serving as a replicate. For unsorted PBMC, each replicate PCR was loaded with around 300 ng genomic DNA, equivalent to about 30,000 T cell genomes. Ten immunoSEQ deep assay plates were used to sequence unsorted PBMC genomic DNA. Purified libraries were quantified with a Qubit 3.0 fluorometer, sized on a Bioanalyzer 2100, and re-quantified with the KAPA Library Quantification kit. Each immunoSEQ 96-well plate was sequenced on its own single-read 150-cycle Illumina NextSeq 550 flow cell. The study's own analysis went as follows. Because only junctional sequences without quality scores were contained in the immunoSEQ output, filtering matching that applied to full-length reads could not be performed. Sequences were annotated with PyIR, a Python wrapper for IgBLAST v1.9, using IMGT germline references to assign V/J genes and CDR3. Reads were removed for weak V/J assignments (E-value above 1e-6), missing CDR3, stop codons, out-of-frame junctions, or ambiguous translated residues. V3J clonotypes were defined as sequences sharing the same inferred V gene, J gene, and CDR3 amino acid sequence. To compute the percentage overlap between repertoires, the number of shared unique clonotypes was divided by the size of the smaller repertoire. Richness of each repertoire was evaluated using RTK rarefaction, the Chao1 estimator, and Recon v2.1 estimates of unobserved clonotypes. TCRdb took over this immuneACCESS table, retaining in-frame rearrangements with V and J assigned. Such tables are incomplete; in checked studies, under half of the missing clones stem from an unresolved V gene, and the remainder is unexplained. Clone size and the V and J calls come from that table; the DNA yielded D and trimming. This sample has roughly 490,000 clones in its table, and roughly four fifths of those were observed once. Of the sample, 10% to 15% falls within the top ten clones.

General study outcomes and caveats: Pairwise subsampling led to the expectation that sequencing depth would affect the degree of clonotype sharing among donors. The genetic and exposure-history diversity represented was limited by the small number of donors. Sampling was restricted to blood, and TCR repertoires in tissue are likely to differ from TCR repertoires in blood.

The receptor chain draws on TRBV5-4 and TRBJ2-3; 7 bases in the junction line up with TRBD1. This sequence was found in a woman in her forties in good health. Some clones in this sample may be carry-over from other donors' samples. What was sequenced was PBMCs. The nucleotide sequence reads as follows: TGTGCCAGCAGCGTGCCGGGACAGAGCACAGATACGCAGTATTTT. It translates to CASSVPGQSTDTQYF. Reference TRBV5-4 and TRBJ2-3 proteins supply the regions before and after the CDR3; the full variable domain is: ETGVTQSPTHLIKTRGQQVTLRCSSQSGHNTVSWYQQALGQGPQFIFQYYREEENGRGNFPPRFSGLQFPNYSSELNVNALELDDSALYLCASSVPGQSTDTQYFGPGTRLTVL.